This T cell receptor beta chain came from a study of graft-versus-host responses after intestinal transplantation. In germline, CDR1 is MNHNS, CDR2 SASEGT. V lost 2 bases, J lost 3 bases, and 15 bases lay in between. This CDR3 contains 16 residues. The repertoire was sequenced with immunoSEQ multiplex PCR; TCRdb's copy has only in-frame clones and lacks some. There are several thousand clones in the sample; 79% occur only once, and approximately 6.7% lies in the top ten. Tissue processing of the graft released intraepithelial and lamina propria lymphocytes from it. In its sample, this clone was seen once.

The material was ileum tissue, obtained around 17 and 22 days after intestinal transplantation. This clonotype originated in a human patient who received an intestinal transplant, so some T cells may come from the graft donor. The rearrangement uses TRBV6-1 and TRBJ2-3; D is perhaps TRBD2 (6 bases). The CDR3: CASSELHLGGTDTQYF. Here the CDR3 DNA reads TGTGCCAGCAGTGAACTCCACTTGGGGGGTACAGATACGCAGTATTTT.